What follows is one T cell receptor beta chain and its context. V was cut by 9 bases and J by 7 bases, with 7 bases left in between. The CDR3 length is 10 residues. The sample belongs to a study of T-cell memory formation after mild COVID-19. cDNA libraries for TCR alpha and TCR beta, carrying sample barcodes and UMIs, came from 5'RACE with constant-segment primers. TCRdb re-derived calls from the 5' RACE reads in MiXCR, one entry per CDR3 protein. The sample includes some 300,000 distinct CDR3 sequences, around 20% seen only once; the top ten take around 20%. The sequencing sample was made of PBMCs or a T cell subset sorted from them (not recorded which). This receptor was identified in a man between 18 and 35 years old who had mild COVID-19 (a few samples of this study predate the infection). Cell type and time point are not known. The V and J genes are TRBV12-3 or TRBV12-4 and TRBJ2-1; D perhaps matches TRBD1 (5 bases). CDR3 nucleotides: TGTGCCAGTGGGGCAAATGAGCAGTTCTTC. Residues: CASGANEQFF.